This T cell receptor (beta chain) was sequenced for a study of blood T cell repertoires in COVID-19. Study details: Sites across the United States, Italy and Spain contributed samples from acute and convalescent COVID-19. In each case, the material was cDNA or gDNA derived from T cells, B-cell-depleted T cells, or PBMCs.

Germline V gene data show CDR1 as PRHDT and CDR2 as FYEKMQ (reference sequence). Trimming took 5 bases from V and 7 from J; bases not matched to a gene: 4. This CDR3 contains 13 residues. Data came from immunoSEQ multiplex PCR; TCRdb stores just in-frame clones and leaves some out. The repertoire holds 150,000 to 200,000 clones, with around 80% as singletons. The chain has TRBV13 and TRBJ1-5; 8 bases line up with TRBD1. The sample was peripheral blood. The origin of this receptor is a human donor in a cohort sampled during active COVID-19. The CDR3 reads CASSQGQDQPQHF. CDR3 bases: TGTGCCAGCAGCCAGGGACAGGACCAGCCCCAGCATTTT.